Detailed here is one TCR beta chain. The target antigen is unknown. The CDR3 is 16 amino acids. Germline CDR1 and CDR2: SGHNT and YYREEE (reference sequence). The data are from a study of cytomegalovirus exposure and HLA in healthy donors. Turning to the study itself: Previous work identified roughly 110 million unique TCR beta sequences from around 180 million T cells.

The PCR employed 60 Vbeta primers together with 13 Jbeta primers. TCRdb's table, derived via immunoSEQ multiplex PCR, lists solely in-frame clones and lacks some. Listed are about 200,000 clones; around 0.74% falls within the top ten. Study-level findings and limits: One variant, a missense change in DCLRE1C, was linked in a later analysis to TCR beta V- and J-gene trimming. Highly shared sequence variants in one cluster were likely a sequencing artifact. Later analysis identified about 17,000 TCR beta sequences associated with HLA alleles, using a false discovery rate threshold of 0.05.

The chain employs TRBV5-4 and TRBJ2-5; possible D gene TRBD1, 6 bases. TRBJ2-7 matches the DNA end more closely, so the J call is doubtful. Sequenced input: PBMCs. The receptor's source is a boy aged 5-17 years in good health and CMV-seronegative. CDR3 coding DNA: TGTGCCAGCAGCTCAGGGGCAGGACACTCGGGCTACGAGCAGTACTTC. Amino acid sequence: CASSSGAGHSGYEQYF.